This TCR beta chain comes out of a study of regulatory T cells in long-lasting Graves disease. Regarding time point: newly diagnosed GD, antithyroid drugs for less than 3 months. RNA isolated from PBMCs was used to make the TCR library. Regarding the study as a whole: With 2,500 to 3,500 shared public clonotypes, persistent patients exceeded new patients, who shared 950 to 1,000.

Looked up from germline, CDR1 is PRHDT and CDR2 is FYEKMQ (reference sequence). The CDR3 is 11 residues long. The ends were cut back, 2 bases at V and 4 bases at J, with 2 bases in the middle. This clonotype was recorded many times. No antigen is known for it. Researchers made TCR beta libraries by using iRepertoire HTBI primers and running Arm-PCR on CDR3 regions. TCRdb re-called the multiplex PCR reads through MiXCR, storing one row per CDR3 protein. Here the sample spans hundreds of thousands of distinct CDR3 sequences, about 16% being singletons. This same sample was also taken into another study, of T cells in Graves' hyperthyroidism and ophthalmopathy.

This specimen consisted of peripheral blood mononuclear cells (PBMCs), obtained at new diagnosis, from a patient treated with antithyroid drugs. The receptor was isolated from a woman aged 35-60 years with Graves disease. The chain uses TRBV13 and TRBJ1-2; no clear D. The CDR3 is CASSLTYGYTF. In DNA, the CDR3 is TGTGCCAGCAGCTTAACCTATGGCTACACCTTC.